Listed below are T cell receptor beta chains from one sample, sequenced in a study of CD8 T cells in ankylosing spondylitis. TCRdb reprocessed the 5' RACE reads with MiXCR, giving one entry per CDR3 protein. Here the sample spans under 300,000 distinct CDR3 sequences, 10% being singletons. Specimen: blood, either unsorted or a sorted T cell fraction (not recorded which). All receptors come from a male donor with ankylosing spondylitis or in good health (not recorded which). Both conserved end residues are part of each CDR3. A D gene is named only where the DNA matches it firmly. Clone size appears in some rows only: once, few, many, or a class for an expanded clone.

V gene: TRBV6-5; D gene: NA; clone size: many; J gene: TRBJ1-2; CDR3 protein: CASSYSDNPNYGYTF; CDR3 DNA: TGTGCCAGCAGTTACTCGGACAACCCTAACTATGGCTACACCTTC
V gene: TRBV3-1; D gene: NA; clone size: few; J gene: TRBJ2-1; CDR3 protein: CASSDGTAEQFF; CDR3 DNA: TGTGCCAGCAGCGACGGAACGGCGGAGCAGTTCTTC
V gene: TRBV14; D gene: NA; clone size: many; J gene: TRBJ1-6; CDR3 protein: CASSRERTIGSPLHF; CDR3 DNA: TGTGCCAGCAGCCGAGAGAGGACAATTGGGTCACCCCTCCACTTT
V gene: TRBV28; D gene: NA; clone size: NA; J gene: TRBJ2-5; CDR3 protein: CASVDPRDLQETQYF; CDR3 DNA: TGTGCCAGCGTGGACCCCCGGGACTTACAAGAGACCCAGTACTTC
V gene: TRBV10-1; D gene: NA; clone size: few; J gene: TRBJ2-7; CDR3 protein: CASTPTPGYEQYF; CDR3 DNA: TGCGCCAGCACACCGACTCCCGGGTACGAGCAGTACTTC
V gene: TRBV12-2; D gene: NA; clone size: NA; J gene: TRBJ1-6; CDR3 protein: CASRPIGPGTGFSNSPLHF; CDR3 DNA: TGTGCAAGTCGCCCCATCGGGCCGGGGACAGGGTTTAGTAATTCACCCCTCCACTTT
V gene: TRBV20-1; D gene: TRBD1; clone size: many; J gene: TRBJ2-7; CDR3 protein: CSAQRGGETYEQYF; CDR3 DNA: TGCAGTGCCCAGAGAGGGGGCGAAACCTACGAGCAGTACTTC
V gene: TRBV7-2; D gene: NA; clone size: few; J gene: TRBJ2-7; CDR3 protein: CASSLPRSQQYF; CDR3 DNA: TGTGCCAGCAGCTTACCGAGGAGCCAGCAGTACTTC
V gene: TRBV12-3/TRBV12-4; D gene: NA; clone size: many; J gene: TRBJ1-2; CDR3 protein: CASSLRGGQGTYGYTF; CDR3 DNA: TGTGCCAGCAGTTTGAGGGGCGGCCAGGGGACCTATGGCTACACCTTC
V gene: TRBV5-1; D gene: NA; clone size: many; J gene: TRBJ1-1; CDR3 protein: CASTPGVAGTEAFF; CDR3 DNA: TGCGCCAGCACCCCCGGCGTCGCTGGCACTGAAGCTTTCTTT
V gene: TRBV5-1; D gene: TRBD1; clone size: many; J gene: TRBJ2-7; CDR3 protein: CASSPRTGSSYEQYF; CDR3 DNA: TGCGCCAGCAGCCCCCGGACAGGGAGCTCCTACGAGCAGTACTTC
V gene: TRBV5-1; D gene: NA; clone size: NA; J gene: TRBJ2-7; CDR3 protein: CASTRVPSSYEQYF; CDR3 DNA: TGCGCCAGCACAAGAGTACCGAGCTCCTACGAGCAGTACTTC
V gene: TRBV4-1; D gene: TRBD1; clone size: many; J gene: TRBJ2-7; CDR3 protein: CASSLGQGGGYEQYF; CDR3 DNA: TGCGCCAGCAGCCTAGGACAGGGGGGGGGTTACGAGCAGTACTTC
V gene: TRBV12-3/TRBV12-4; D gene: TRBD1; clone size: few; J gene: TRBJ2-2; CDR3 protein: CASRSTGTGELFF; CDR3 DNA: TGTGCCAGCAGGTCGACAGGGACCGGGGAGCTGTTTTTT
V gene: TRBV25-1; D gene: NA; clone size: many; J gene: TRBJ1-1; CDR3 protein: CASMGRTEAFF; CDR3 DNA: TGTGCCAGCATGGGAAGAACGGAAGCTTTCTTT
V gene: TRBV6-1; D gene: NA; clone size: many; J gene: TRBJ2-1; CDR3 protein: CASSKDSFSSYNEQFF; CDR3 DNA: TGTGCCAGCAGCAAGGACAGCTTTAGCTCCTACAATGAGCAGTTCTTC
V gene: TRBV20-1; D gene: NA; clone size: NA; J gene: TRBJ2-1; CDR3 protein: CSAPNSWGRGNNEQFF; CDR3 DNA: TGCAGTGCACCAAACAGTTGGGGGCGGGGGAACAATGAGCAGTTCTTC
V gene: TRBV7-9; D gene: NA; clone size: many; J gene: TRBJ2-2; CDR3 protein: CASSFSGAGAGELFF; CDR3 DNA: TGTGCCAGCAGCTTTAGCGGAGCCGGGGCCGGGGAGCTGTTTTTT
V gene: TRBV12-3/TRBV12-4; D gene: TRBD1; clone size: NA; J gene: TRBJ1-1; CDR3 protein: CASRATGVEAFF; CDR3 DNA: TGTGCCAGCAGGGCTACAGGGGTTGAAGCTTTCTTT
V gene: TRBV5-1; D gene: NA; clone size: many; J gene: TRBJ1-5; CDR3 protein: CASSLVGGTNQPQHF; CDR3 DNA: TGCGCCAGCAGCTTGGTCGGGGGTACCAATCAGCCCCAGCATTTT
V gene: TRBV5-1; D gene: NA; clone size: many; J gene: TRBJ2-2; CDR3 protein: CASSQQWNQNTGELFF; CDR3 DNA: TGCGCCAGCAGCCAACAGTGGAATCAAAACACCGGGGAGCTGTTTTTT
V gene: TRBV5-6; D gene: NA; clone size: NA; J gene: TRBJ2-7; CDR3 protein: CASSPSFGPYEQYF; CDR3 DNA: TGTGCCAGCAGCCCATCATTTGGACCTTACGAGCAGTACTTC
V gene: TRBV4-1; D gene: NA; clone size: many; J gene: TRBJ1-4; CDR3 protein: CASSTDAAFNEKLFF; CDR3 DNA: TGCGCCAGCAGTACCGACGCCGCCTTTAATGAAAAACTGTTTTTT